The 5 T cell receptor beta chains below were found in one sample sequenced in a study of cytomegalovirus exposure and HLA in healthy donors. It was with 60 Vbeta and 13 Jbeta primers that the PCR ran. The data were produced by immunoSEQ multiplex PCR, yet TCRdb's version contains in-frame clones alone and is incomplete. The sample consists of around 86,000 clones, approximately 79% of them appearing once. The sample consisted of PBMCs. Every receptor here comes from a female donor in good health and CMV-seronegative.

The gene calls are TRBV4-3 and TRBJ1-5, with D hard to call. CDR1 is LGHNA, CDR2 YSLEER, per germline. Trimming cost V 4 bases and J 5 bases, with 18 bases left between them. The CDR3 has 16 amino acids. The CDR3 here is CASSPLRFWADQPQHF. CDR3 in DNA: TGCGCCAGCAGCCCCCTACGTTTCTGGGCCGATCAGCCCCAGCATTTT.

This clone has only one observation. The rearrangement links TRBV7-3 to TRBJ2-1, with D uncertain. V was trimmed by 1 base and J by 0 bases, leaving 10 bases between them. Germline V gives CDR1 SGHTA, CDR2 FQGTGA. The CDR3 has 16 residues. This CDR3 reads CASSLKITSSYNEQFF. DNA for the CDR3: TGTGCCAGCAGCTTAAAGATTACAAGCTCCTACAATGAGCAGTTCTTC.

This clone was seen only once. The chain combines TRBV27 with TRBJ2-3; no clear D. The ends were cut back, 3 bases at V and 6 bases at J, with 10 bases in the middle. The CDR3 length is 13 residues. The germline gives CDR1 MNHEY, CDR2 SMNVEV (reference sequence). The CDR3 DNA sequence: TGTGCCAGCAGTTTTGCGGTTAAGGATACGCAGTATTTT. Residues: CASSFAVKDTQYF.

The chain joins TRBV7-8 to TRBJ1-6; D may be TRBD1 (5 bases). Germline assignment: CDR1 SGHVS and CDR2 FQNEAQ. The CDR3 covers 15 residues. Trimming took 5 bases from V and 4 from J, leaving 12 bases between them. The CDR3 nucleotides are TGTGCCAGCAGCCCGACAGAAAATTATAATTCACCCCTCCACTTT. Amino acids: CASSPTENYNSPLHF.

Comment on this clone: This sample includes further DNA sequences coding for the same CDR3. This sequence joins TRBV29-1 and TRBJ1-1, with D possibly TRBD1 on 6 matching bases. CDR1 and CDR2 (germline): SQVTM, ANQGSEA. This CDR3 spans 13 amino acids. Trimming removed 4 bases from V and 1 base from J, with 10 bases in between. CDR3 loop: CSVGRGSNTEAFF. The DNA for the CDR3 is TGCAGCGTTGGCAGGGGATCGAACACTGAAGCTTTCTTT.